This TCR beta chain was sequenced during a study of cytomegalovirus exposure and HLA in healthy donors. PCR used 60 Vbeta primers and 13 Jbeta primers. Assay: immunoSEQ multiplex PCR; the TCRdb copy retains only in-frame clones and omits some. The sample contains approximately 56,000 clones, about 70% of which appear only once. In germline, CDR1 is SGHVS, CDR2 FQNEAQ. The CDR3 loop spans 15 amino acids. With V trimmed by 5 bases and J by 3 bases, 4 bases remained unmatched. A note on this clone: Its antigen is unknown.

Overall study findings and caveats: Rare sequences made up most TCRs, while some public TCRs were found in many donors. Apparent HLA restriction characterized most CMV-associated TCR beta chains in a later analysis. With DRB1 most and HLA-C fewest, TCR association rates differed between HLA loci in a later analysis. The authors enumerated some 160 TCR beta chains as linked to cytomegalovirus.

Sequenced material: PBMCs. The sequence was obtained from a woman aged 45 to 65 in good health and CMV-seropositive. This chain connects TRBV7-8 to TRBJ2-7, with 13 bases fitting TRBD2. Here the CDR3 DNA reads TGTGCCAGCAGCCAGGGACTAGCGGGGAGCTACGAGCAGTACTTC. Its translation is CASSQGLAGSYEQYF.